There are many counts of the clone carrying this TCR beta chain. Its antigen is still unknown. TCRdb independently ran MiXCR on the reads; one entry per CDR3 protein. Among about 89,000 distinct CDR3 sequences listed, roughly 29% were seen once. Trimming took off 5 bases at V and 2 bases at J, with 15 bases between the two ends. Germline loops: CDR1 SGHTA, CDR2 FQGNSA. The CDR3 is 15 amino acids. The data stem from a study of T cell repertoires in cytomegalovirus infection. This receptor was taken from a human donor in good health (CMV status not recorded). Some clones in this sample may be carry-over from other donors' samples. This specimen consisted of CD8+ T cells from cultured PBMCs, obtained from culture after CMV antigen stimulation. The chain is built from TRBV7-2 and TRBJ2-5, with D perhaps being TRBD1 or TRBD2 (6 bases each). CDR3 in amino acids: CASSRGGGRQETQYF. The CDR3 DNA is TGTGCCAGCAGCCGCGGAGGGGGGCGTCAAGAGACCCAGTACTTC.